What follows are 28 T cell receptor beta chains derived from one specimen sequenced in a study of blood T cell repertoires in COVID-19. The table came from immunoSEQ multiplex PCR; TCRdb's copy has only in-frame clones and leaves some out. The sample contains around 200,000 clones, 86% of which appear only once. The sample taken for sequencing was peripheral blood. The receptors here all came from a man aged 65 to 79 with acute or convalescent COVID-19.

This clone appeared a single time. The chain combines TRBV5-4 with TRBJ2-5; 8 bases match TRBD1. There are 15 residues in the CDR3. Per the germline V gene, CDR1 is SGHNT and CDR2 is YYREEE (reference sequence). The ends lost 5 bases at V and 4 bases at J; junction bases unmatched: 10. The CDR3 region is CASSPGGTGRETQYF. The CDR3 DNA reads TGTGCCAGCAGTCCGGGCGGGACAGGTCGAGAGACCCAGTACTTC.

This clone was observed once. The rearrangement uses TRBV11-2 and TRBJ2-2, with 14 nucleotides matching TRBD2. CDR1 and CDR2 (germline): SGHAT, FQNNGV. This CDR3 region has 17 residues. With 1 base clipped from V and 7 bases from J, the junction kept 5 bases outside the gene matches. CDR3 protein: CASSLGLAGGLGGELFF. CDR3 DNA: TGTGCCAGCAGCTTAGGACTAGCGGGGGGGCTCGGCGGGGAGCTGTTTTTT.

The J gene is TRBJ2-3, the V gene TRBV24-1; 8 bases match TRBD2. The CDR3 contains 18 residues. With 4 bases clipped from V and 2 bases from J, the junction kept 13 bases outside the gene matches. Per germline, CDR1 KGHDR and CDR2 SFDVKD. CDR3 nucleotide sequence: TGTGCCACCAGTGACTCCCGGGAGGGGTTCGACGACACAGATACGCAGTATTTT. Translation: CATSDSREGFDDTDTQYF.

As for this clone: An end of the junction differs from the germline gene, which may be a read error. The gene calls are TRBV7-7 and TRBJ2-1; D gene unclear. Germline CDR1 is SSHAT and CDR2 is FNYEAQ (reference sequence). CDR3 length: 15 amino acids. CDR3 in DNA: TGTGCTAGCAGCCCTCGTCGGAGCTCCTACAATGAGCAGTTCTTC. This sequence encodes CASSPRRSSYNEQFF.

The CDR3: CASSRVVGPDNYGYTF. In DNA, the CDR3 is TGTGCCAGCAGCCGCGTGGTTGGGCCCGATAACTATGGCTACACCTTC. This chain links TRBV4-2 with TRBJ1-2; D remains ambiguous. In germline, CDR1 is LGHNA, CDR2 YNFKEQ. The CDR3 contains 16 residues. V shed 4 bases and J shed 1 base, with 16 bases lying between them.

V gene TRBV19 combines with J gene TRBJ1-6; tentatively, D is TRBD1 (5 bases). CDR1 and CDR2 from the germline V gene are LNHDA and SQIVND (reference sequence). The CDR3 covers 13 residues. V was cut by 5 bases and J by 8 bases, with 10 bases left in between. The CDR3 DNA sequence: TGTGCCAGTAGTTCGCCCAGGGATTCACCCCTCCACTTT. Protein sequence: CASSSPRDSPLHF.

The chain uses TRBV5-8 and TRBJ2-7, with 10 bases lining up with TRBD1. Trimming took 6 bases from V and 0 from J; bases not matched to a gene: 3. Germline V gene data show CDR1 as SGHTS and CDR2 as YDEGEE. CDR3 length: 14 amino acids. This chain's CDR3 is CASMWTGGSYEQYF. CDR3 nucleotides: TGTGCCAGCATGTGGACAGGGGGCTCCTACGAGCAGTACTTC.

This chain connects TRBV7-8 to TRBJ1-1; perhaps TRBD1 as D (5 bases). V dropped 5 bases and J dropped 0 bases, with 7 bases sitting between them. Germline CDR1 and CDR2: SGHVS and FQNEAQ. The length of the CDR3 is 13 residues. CDR3 residues: CASSRQMNTEAFF. The CDR3 nucleotides read TGTGCCAGCAGCCGACAGATGAACACTGAAGCTTTCTTT.

The J gene is TRBJ2-1, the V gene TRBV11-3; the match to TRBD2 covers 7 bases. Losses at the gene ends were 5 bases for V and 7 bases for J; bases not matched to a gene: 8. The CDR3 is 14 residues long. Germline CDR1 reads SGHNT; CDR2 reads YENEEA. CDR3 sequence: CASSHAGTINEQFF. CDR3 in DNA: TGTGCCAGCAGCCATGCCGGGACTATTAATGAGCAGTTCTTC.

This clone has only one observation. The chain employs TRBV6-1 and TRBJ1-2, with 7 bases matching TRBD1. Unmatched junction bases numbered 14, after V lost 2 bases and J lost 8 bases. The CDR3 extends over 16 amino acids. The germline V gene encodes CDR1 MNHNS and CDR2 SASEGT. The CDR3 region has the DNA TGTGCCAGCAGTGAACCTTTTCGGGGGCAGGGGGACGGCTACACCTTC. Translation: CASSEPFRGQGDGYTF.

This rearrangement joins TRBV21-1 to TRBJ1-5; the D segment call TRBD1 is taken from the table without a DNA check. TRBV21-1 is a pseudogene. The CDR3 spans 19 residues. This CDR3 reads CARLLRSDSIYLSNQPQHF. In DNA, the CDR3 is TGTGCCAGACTCCTTAGATCGGACAGTATCTATCTTAGCAATCAGCCCCAGCATTTT.

The chain combines TRBV11-2 with TRBJ1-2; D remains unclear. Germline loops: CDR1 SGHAT, CDR2 FQNNGV. CDR3 size: 14 residues. Trimming left V 5 bases short and J 5 bases short, with 15 bases between. CDR3 bases: TGTGCCAGCAGCCCGAATGGCTCACCGTATGGCTACACCTTC. It translates to CASSPNGSPYGYTF.

This chain joins TRBV4-1 and TRBJ1-4; no reliable D call. Trimming shortened V by 2 bases and J by 4 bases, and 8 bases separated the two germline ends. CDR3 size: 14 residues. Germline CDR1 MGHRA, CDR2 YSYEKL. This CDR3 reads CASSQRVSNEKLFF. DNA of the CDR3: TGCGCCAGCAGCCAAAGAGTTAGTAATGAAAAACTGTTTTTT.

This clone was observed once. This chain links TRBV28 with TRBJ1-2; D remains unclear. Trimming left V 3 bases short and J 4 bases short, with 6 bases between. Germline V gene lookup returns CDR1 MDHEN and CDR2 SYDVKM. The CDR3 spans 12 residues. The CDR3 sequence is CASSFRSYGYTF. In nucleotides, the CDR3 is TGTGCCAGCAGTTTCCGCAGCTATGGCTACACCTTC.

The CDR3 sequence is CASSFSAGPNTGELFF. CDR3 DNA sequence: TGTGCCAGCAGCTTCTCAGCGGGGCCGAACACCGGGGAGCTGTTTTTT. The chain couples TRBV9 to TRBJ2-2; 7 nucleotides align to TRBD2. Looked up from germline, CDR1 is SGDLS and CDR2 is YYNGEE. Trimming cost V 4 bases and J 0 bases; bases outside gene matches: 6. The CDR3 covers 16 residues.

The gene calls are TRBV29-1 and TRBJ2-7; 9 nucleotides align to TRBD1. Germline CDR1 is SQVTM and CDR2 is ANQGSEA. Trimming removed 4 bases from V and 7 bases from J; junction bases left unmatched: 11. The length of the CDR3 is 14 residues. CDR3 sequence reads: CSVALGQGAGEQYF. The DNA for the CDR3 is TGCAGCGTTGCCCTGGGACAGGGTGCGGGTGAGCAGTACTTC.

This chain joins TRBV5-1 and TRBJ1-2; no firm D call. The V gene's germline CDR1 is SGHRS and CDR2 YFSETQ. The CDR3 consists of 13 residues. Trimming removed 2 bases from V and 4 bases from J, with 9 bases in between. CDR3 DNA: TGCGCCAGCAGCTTTGCCCCCGGCTATGGCTACACCTTC. It yields the protein CASSFAPGYGYTF.

This rearrangement joins TRBV10-1 to TRBJ2-1; 7 bases agree with TRBD1. The germline V gene has CDR1 WNHNN and CDR2 SYGVQD (reference sequence). The CDR3 totals 14 residues. V lost 2 bases and J lost 6; bases outside the gene matches: 4. The CDR3 bases are TGCGCCAGCAGTGAGGCAGGGGGTCGCAATGAGCAGTTCTTC. Translating gives CASSEAGGRNEQFF.

The chain uses TRBV28 and TRBJ1-2; D is unresolved. The CDR3 covers 15 residues. Germline lookup yields CDR1 MDHEN and CDR2 SYDVKM. V was trimmed by 4 bases and J by 3 bases, leaving 15 bases between them. The CDR3 spells CASSSPLAAYYGYTF. The CDR3 DNA is TGTGCCAGCAGTTCCCCCTTAGCAGCCTACTATGGCTACACCTTC.

This chain joins TRBV4-2 and TRBJ2-2, with 9 nucleotides matching TRBD1. The CDR3 is 16 amino acids. CDR1 and CDR2 (germline): LGHNA, YNFKEQ. V lost 2 bases, J lost 6 bases, and 7 bases stayed unmatched. The CDR3 nucleotides read TGTGCCAGCAGCCAACCGGGACAGGGAACCCCCGGGGAGCTGTTTTTT. Residues: CASSQPGQGTPGELFF.

The chain recombines TRBV6-2 or TRBV6-3 with TRBJ2-3; a possible D gene is TRBD2 (5 bases). V lost 6 bases, J lost 1 base, and 8 bases lay in between. The length of the CDR3 is 13 residues. Germline V CDR1 and CDR2: MNHEY, SVGEGT. The CDR3 bases are TGTGCCAGCAGCCGAGCGGGCACAGATACGCAGTATTTT. Translated, it gives CASSRAGTDTQYF.

This clone appeared a single time. The V gene is TRBV5-6, the J gene TRBJ2-7; 12 nucleotides agree with TRBD2. Germline CDR1 reads SGHDT; CDR2 reads YYEEEE. CDR3 length equals 14 residues. The V gene end was trimmed by 5 bases and the J gene end by 2 bases; junction bases not matched to a gene: 2. The CDR3 nucleotides read TGTGCCAGCAGAAGACTAGCGGGGGCCTACGAGCAGTACTTC. It is translated as CASRRLAGAYEQYF.

V usage is TRBV7-6 and J usage is TRBJ1-3, with D unclear. The V gene lost 1 base and the J gene lost 2 bases, with 12 bases spanning the gap. Germline CDR1 reads SGHVS; CDR2 reads FNYEAQ. There are 16 residues in the CDR3. The DNA of the CDR3 is TGTGCCAGCAGCTTAGGTTCCCCCGGGACTGGAAACACCATATATTTT. Translation: CASSLGSPGTGNTIYF.

This sequence joins TRBV20-1 and TRBJ2-4; tentatively, D is TRBD2 (5 bases). CDR1 and CDR2 from the germline V gene are DFQATT and SNEGSKA (reference sequence). Trimming cost V 8 bases and J 8 bases, with 10 bases left between them. The CDR3 is 10 residues long. Here the CDR3 DNA reads TGCAGTACGGGGTTGGACATTCAGTACTTC. Residues: CSTGLDIQYF.

The gene calls are TRBV5-1 and TRBJ2-5; D may be TRBD1 (5 bases). Between the trimmed V and J ends, which lost 7 bases and 5 bases, there was a span of 15 bases. Germline V lookup: CDR1 SGHRS, CDR2 YFSETQ. CDR3 length: 13 amino acids. CDR3 sequence: CASSSQVGETQYF. In DNA, the CDR3 is TGCGCCAGCTCCTCACAGGTGGGGGAGACCCAGTACTTC. The full variable domain, with the rest looked up from reference TRBV5-1 and TRBJ2-5, is KAGVTQTPRYLIKTRGQQVTLSCSPISGHRSVSWYQQTPGQGLQFLFEYFSETQRNKGNFPGRFSGRQFSNSRSEMNVSTLELGDSALYLCASSSQVGETQYFGPGTRLLVL.

A single count supports this clone. The chain recombines TRBV7-3 with TRBJ2-3, with D possibly being TRBD2 (7 bases). The CDR3 loop spans 15 amino acids. V was trimmed by 7 bases and J by 6 bases, leaving 20 bases between them. The germline gives CDR1 SGHTA, CDR2 FQGTGA. DNA for the CDR3: TGTGCCAGCACCCTTCGAGGGGGGGGGACGGATACGCAGTATTTT. The encoded protein is CASTLRGGGTDTQYF.

The sample holds one count of this clone. The genes are TRBV7-5 and TRBJ1-6; the table's D call of TRBD1 was not tested on the DNA. TRBV7-5 is designated a pseudogene. CDR3 length: 17 residues. The DNA of the CDR3 is TGTGTCAGAAGCTTAGACAGACCGAGCTCCTATAATTCACCCCTCCACTTT. Encoded protein: CVRSLDRPSSYNSPLHF.

The J gene is TRBJ2-7, the V gene TRBV2; weak D call: TRBD2 (6 bases). V lost 4 bases to trimming and J lost 0 bases, with 16 bases between them. This CDR3 has 16 residues. Germline V CDR1 and CDR2: SNHLY, FYNNEI. Here the CDR3 reads CASSGPGTPSSYEQYF. DNA for the CDR3: TGTGCCAGCAGTGGACCGGGGACTCCCTCCTCCTACGAGCAGTACTTC. Using reference TRBV2 and TRBJ2-7 for the parts outside the CDR3, the full variable domain is EPEVTQTPSHQVTQMGQEVILRCVPISNHLYFYWYRQILGQKVEFLVSFYNNEISEKSEIFDDQFSVERPDGSNFTLKIRSTKLEDSAMYFCASSGPGTPSSYEQYFGPGTRLTVT.